The present TCR beta chain was sequenced within a study of T cell clusters in autoimmune cytopenias. Study in general: TRB sequencing had a median about 52,000 reads and under 3,000 distinct clonotypes per sample. Overall study findings and caveats: TRB repertoire shifts in secondary cytopenia and chronic lymphocytic leukemia mostly reflected lymphoma, not autoimmunity. Physiological T cell clusters of healthy donors were apparently absent in primary autoimmune cytopenia patients.

TRB rearrangements were amplified by touch-down multiplex PCR with mixed TRB-A/B primers. Using the multiplex PCR reads, TCRdb records one entry per CDR3 protein without DNA. The repertoire shows about 8,300 distinct CDR3 sequences; the top ten hold over 3%. This clonotype shows up as medium-sized by frequency. Antigen specificity is unknown. Each sample's input was 250 ng genomic DNA, 35,000 to 40,000 genome equivalents. This CDR3 region has 13 residues. From germline, CDR1 is ENHRY and CDR2 SYGVKD. The material sequenced was peripheral blood. The receptor was derived from a human donor with an autoimmune cytopenia or autoimmune hepatitis (not recorded which). The gene calls are TRBV10-3 and TRBJ2-3; TCRdb picks TRBD1, but there is no DNA to check that call. The CDR3 reads CAISGQASDTQYF.